What follows are 21 T cell receptor beta chains derived from one specimen sequenced in a study of blood T cells in healthy people across ages. Alongside a J-beta primer mix, a sample-barcoded 5' primer served in a second PCR lasting about 7 to 12 cycles. TCRdb re-derived calls from the 5' RACE reads in MiXCR, one entry per CDR3 protein. This table has 550,000 to 700,000 distinct CDR3 sequences, 25% to 30% appearing once. Sequencing was performed on blood. Every receptor here comes from a woman in her seventies in good health.

The genes are TRBV12-3 or TRBV12-4 and TRBJ2-5; 10 bases are shared with TRBD1. The J call is doubtful: the DNA matches TRBJ2-7 better. CDR3 length: 17 amino acids. DNA for the CDR3: TGTGCCAGCAGCTCGTCCCGGGACAGGGGACTCTCCTACGAGCAGTACTTC. It encodes CASSSSRDRGLSYEQYF.

The rearrangement links TRBV20-1 to TRBJ2-1, with D perhaps TRBD2 (6 bases). The CDR3 runs to 13 residues. Trimming cost V 6 bases and J 5 bases, with 14 bases left between them. Germline lookup yields CDR1 DFQATT and CDR2 SNEGSKA (reference sequence). The CDR3 coding sequence is TGCAGTGCCACCATGGGCGGGGACAATGAGCAGTTCTTC. Translating it yields CSATMGGDNEQFF.

The sample holds a few counts of this clonotype. The chain joins TRBV7-6 to TRBJ1-5; TRBD1 might be the D (6 bases). The CDR3 spans 17 residues. The ends were cut back, 3 bases at V and 0 bases at J, with 15 bases in the middle. Germline V gene lookup returns CDR1 SGHVS and CDR2 FNYEAQ. The CDR3: CASSFKGGGGSNQPQHF. CDR3 DNA sequence: TGTGCCAGCAGCTTCAAGGGGGGGGGCGGTAGCAATCAGCCCCAGCATTTT.

This sequence joins TRBV11-2 and TRBJ2-2; perhaps TRBD1 as D (6 bases). V dropped 6 bases and J dropped 10 bases, with 21 bases sitting between them. CDR1 SGHAT and CDR2 FQNNGV come from the germline V gene. The CDR3 consists of 15 residues. The CDR3 DNA follows: TGTGCCAGCAGTTATAACAGGGTCGGCTTGGAGGAGCTGTTTTTT. It yields the protein CASSYNRVGLEELFF.

The chain joins TRBV5-1 to TRBJ2-2, with D hard to call. This CDR3 has 15 residues. The ends were cut back, 1 base at V and 5 bases at J, with 12 bases in the middle. CDR1 and CDR2 from the germline V gene are SGHRS and YFSETQ. The chain's CDR3 is CASSLYPGLTGELFF. In DNA form, the CDR3 reads TGCGCCAGCAGCTTGTATCCGGGTTTGACCGGGGAGCTGTTTTTT.

This clonotype was detected many times. V and J are TRBV7-2 and TRBJ2-7; TRBD2 is a possible D gene (6 bases). Germline CDR1 SGHTA, CDR2 FQGNSA. The CDR3 length is 14 residues. V shed 2 bases and J shed 5 bases, with 13 bases lying between them. The CDR3: CASSLQGGNDEQYF. CDR3 coding DNA: TGTGCCAGCAGCTTACAGGGAGGAAATGACGAGCAGTACTTC.

To note about this clonotype: Germline is not matched at one junction end, which may reflect a read error. V and J are TRBV7-3 and TRBJ1-2; tentatively, D is TRBD1 (5 bases). The CDR3 has 18 residues. CDR1 SGHTA and CDR2 FQGTGA come from the germline V gene. CDR3 residues: CASSQRGTPVTANDGYTF. CDR3 DNA: TGTGCCAGCAGCCAGAGAGGGACCCCCGTTACAGCTAACGATGGCTACACCTTC.

In this sample, this clonotype turned up a few times. The junction differs from germline at one of its ends, possibly a read error. The chain links TRBV27 to TRBJ2-5; tentative D call: TRBD1 (5 bases). Near its end, the DNA agrees better with TRBJ2-7, so the J call may be wrong. The CDR3 covers 14 residues. Looked up from germline, CDR1 is MNHEY and CDR2 is SMNVEV (reference sequence). In DNA, the CDR3 is TGTGCCGGCAGTTTAGAACCGACAGCCTACGAGCAGTACTTC. It translates to CAGSLEPTAYEQYF.

CDR3 coding DNA: TGTGCCAGCAGCCGCAAGGGGGGCGACGAGCAGTACTTC. Translating it yields CASSRKGGDEQYF. The chain uses TRBV7-9 and TRBJ2-7; D is possibly TRBD1 or TRBD2 (6 bases each). The CDR3 is 13 amino acids. The germline V gene encodes CDR1 SEHNR and CDR2 FQNEAQ (reference sequence). V was pared by 5 bases and J by 5 bases, with 13 bases between.

The V call is TRBV7-6, the J call TRBJ1-2, with D unresolved. The CDR3 extends over 16 amino acids. Germline loops: CDR1 SGHVS, CDR2 FNYEAQ. Trimming removed 5 bases from V and 0 bases from J, with 16 bases in between. The CDR3 loop is CASSPTLGQANYGYTF. Here the CDR3 DNA reads TGTGCCAGCAGCCCAACCTTGGGCCAAGCTAACTATGGCTACACCTTC.

This clonotype was detected only a few times. The V call is TRBV12-3 or TRBV12-4, the J call TRBJ1-1, with a possible D match to TRBD1 (5 bases). The CDR3 has 14 amino acids. The V gene lost 5 bases and the J gene lost 4 bases, with 14 bases spanning the gap. CDR3 region: CASSPLRGITEAFF. CDR3 coding DNA: TGTGCCAGCAGTCCACTCCGGGGGATCACTGAAGCTTTCTTT.

This chain uses TRBV7-2 with TRBJ2-1; D remains unclear. In germline, CDR1 is SGHTA, CDR2 FQGNSA. The length of the CDR3 is 14 residues. The V gene lost 5 bases and the J gene lost 6 bases, with 14 bases spanning the gap. CDR3 bases: TGTGCCAGCAGCGCACGTCCAGCTAGCAATGAGCAGTTCTTC. Protein product: CASSARPASNEQFF.

The chain joins TRBV4-3 to TRBJ1-1; D gene ambiguous. The CDR3 is 15 amino acids. Trimming pared 1 base from V and 5 bases from J, leaving 14 bases between. Germline assignment: CDR1 LGHNA and CDR2 YSLEER. CDR3 residues: CASSQAAHFGTEAFF. The CDR3, as DNA: TGCGCCAGCAGCCAAGCGGCGCATTTCGGAACTGAAGCTTTCTTT.

The chain uses TRBV2 and TRBJ1-4; D possibly corresponds to TRBD1 (6 bases). The germline V gene encodes CDR1 SNHLY and CDR2 FYNNEI. The CDR3 spans 14 residues. V lost 7 bases and J lost 11, with 20 bases in between. CDR3 protein: CASIQTGHQGKLFF. In nucleotides, the CDR3 is TGTGCCAGCATCCAAACGGGACACCAGGGGAAACTGTTTTTT. Full variable domain (outside the CDR3, taken from reference TRBV2 and TRBJ1-4): EPEVTQTPSHQVTQMGQEVILRCVPISNHLYFYWYRQILGQKVEFLVSFYNNEISEKSEIFDDQFSVERPDGSNFTLKIRSTKLEDSAMYFCASIQTGHQGKLFFGSGTQLSVL.

This clonotype has more than one count but fewer than ten. V is TRBV7-8 and J is TRBJ2-1; 7 positions match TRBD1. Per germline, CDR1 SGHVS and CDR2 FQNEAQ. V was pared by 3 bases and J by 5 bases, with 16 bases of the junction left unmatched. This CDR3 spans 18 amino acids. CDR3 amino acids: CASSFGRGFRASNNEQFF. The CDR3 nucleotides read TGTGCCAGCAGCTTTGGCAGGGGGTTTCGCGCGAGCAACAATGAGCAGTTCTTC.

This clonotype was detected only a few times. The genes are TRBV6-5 and TRBJ1-3; 10 bases align to TRBD1. Germline V CDR1 and CDR2: MNHEY, SVGAGI. The CDR3 contains 19 residues. The ends lost 0 bases at V and 7 bases at J; junction bases unmatched: 15. The CDR3 loop reads CASSYSKFVETGGLNTIYF. The DNA of the CDR3 is TGTGCCAGCAGTTACTCGAAGTTCGTTGAGACAGGGGGCTTGAACACCATATATTTT.

The rearrangement joins TRBV27 to TRBJ2-5; TRBD2 might be the D (5 bases). The DNA end favors TRBJ2-7, so the J call may be wrong. This CDR3 spans 14 amino acids. The germline V gene encodes CDR1 MNHEY and CDR2 SMNVEV (reference sequence). CDR3 sequence: CASSLHGVTYEQYF. DNA for the CDR3: TGTGCCAGCAGTCTGCACGGGGTAACCTACGAGCAGTACTTC.

Of note for this clonotype: At one end the junction does not follow the germline gene, possibly because of a read error. The chain carries TRBV7-9 and TRBJ1-4, with D possibly matching TRBD1 (5 bases). Per germline, CDR1 SEHNR and CDR2 FQNEAQ (reference sequence). CDR3 length equals 14 residues. The CDR3 coding sequence is TGTGCCAGCAGCTCCCAGGGACCTAATGAAAAACTGCTTTTT. Translating it yields CASSSQGPNEKLLF.

This clonotype was recorded a few times. V gene TRBV7-2 combines with J gene TRBJ2-2; D not certain. The CDR3 extends over 15 amino acids. V was pared by 8 bases and J by 3 bases, with 16 bases between. Germline lookup yields CDR1 SGHTA and CDR2 FQGNSA. The DNA for the CDR3 is TGTGCCAGCCTCAGGAGCGTAGGTTACACCGGGGAGCTGTTTTTT. Translated, it gives CASLRSVGYTGELFF.

The genes are TRBV12-3 or TRBV12-4 and TRBJ2-7, with TRBD1 matching 11 bases. The length of the CDR3 is 17 residues. V dropped 8 bases and J dropped 3; count of bases not matched to a gene: 15. The CDR3 region has the DNA TGTGCCAGCTCTACCGTCTTTTGGGGACAGGGGGTCTACGAGCAGTACTTC. Translated, it gives CASSTVFWGQGVYEQYF.

The chain recombines TRBV30 with TRBJ2-2; no definite D call. V lost 2 bases and J lost 5, with 6 bases in between. The CDR3 sequence is 12 residues long. Germline values: CDR1 GTSNPN, CDR2 SVGIG (reference sequence). The CDR3 protein is CAWSLGTGELFF. In DNA form, the CDR3 reads TGTGCCTGGAGTTTGGGGACCGGGGAGCTGTTTTTT.